The 24 T cell receptor beta chains below were found in one sample sequenced in a study of early T cells in non-severe SARS-CoV-2 infection. Each CDR3 protein is one row after TCRdb ran MiXCR on the 5' RACE reads. Among tens of thousands of distinct CDR3 sequences listed, approximately 4.6% were seen once. The sequencing input was whole blood. These receptors were obtained from an adult who was a healthcare worker with PCR-confirmed SARS-CoV-2 infection or an uninfected control (not recorded which).

The rearrangement links TRBV7-9 to TRBJ1-1; D not certain. Germline-derived CDR1 and CDR2 are SEHNR and FQNEAQ (reference sequence). V was pared by 4 bases and J by 8 bases, with 20 bases between. The CDR3 length is 15 residues. The CDR3 here is CASSSRLGVVVEAFF. In nucleotides, the CDR3 is TGTGCCAGCAGCTCCCGCCTCGGGGTGGTCGTCGAAGCTTTCTTT.

This clonotype ranks as medium-sized. V is TRBV29-1 and J is TRBJ1-1; D may be TRBD1 (5 bases). Germline-derived CDR1 and CDR2 are SQVTM and ANQGSEA. The CDR3 has 12 amino acids. The ends were cut back, 6 bases at V and 10 bases at J, with 18 bases in the middle. The CDR3 region has the DNA TGCAGCGTGGGATACCAGGCCGGGGGAGCTTTCTTT. This sequence encodes CSVGYQAGGAFF.

This clonotype was seen many times. The chain employs TRBV6-2 or TRBV6-3 and TRBJ2-5, with D unclear. CDR3 length: 17 amino acids. Trimming stripped 6 bases from V and 2 bases from J, with 22 bases between. Germline loops: CDR1 MNHEY, CDR2 SVGEGT. In DNA form, the CDR3 reads TGTGCCAGCAGGGGGTCACCCGCGGCTGATTTACAAGAGACCCAGTACTTC. This encodes CASRGSPAADLQETQYF.

The chain is built from TRBV19 and TRBJ2-2; D gene ambiguous. The CDR3 has 14 residues. Germline V gene lookup returns CDR1 LNHDA and CDR2 SQIVND (reference sequence). The ends were cut back, 6 bases at V and 0 bases at J, with 8 bases in the middle. As DNA, the CDR3 is TGTGCCAGTAGGCGGCAACCGAACACCGGGGAGCTGTTTTTT. Amino acids: CASRRQPNTGELFF.

In this sample, this clonotype turned up a few times. The rearrangement links TRBV6-2 or TRBV6-3 to TRBJ1-5, with D tentatively TRBD1 (5 bases). The CDR3 spans 16 residues. V dropped 4 bases and J dropped 4 bases, with 17 bases sitting between them. Germline V gives CDR1 MNHEY, CDR2 SVGEGT. CDR3 loop: CASSFTGTGTNQPQHF. Here the CDR3 DNA reads TGTGCCAGCAGTTTCACCGGGACGGGAACAAATCAGCCCCAGCATTTT.

This clonotype was observed many times. This sequence joins TRBV5-1 and TRBJ1-1, with TRBD1 as a possible D gene (6 bases). This CDR3 contains 16 residues. The germline gives CDR1 SGHRS, CDR2 YFSETQ. Between the trimmed V and J ends, which lost 0 bases and 5 bases, there was a span of 17 bases. The CDR3 region is CASSLEPTGKGTEAFF. The CDR3 nucleotides read TGCGCCAGCAGCTTGGAACCCACAGGGAAGGGAACTGAAGCTTTCTTT.

The rearrangement joins TRBV2 to TRBJ1-4; TRBD1 matches 8 bases. V lost 6 bases and J lost 3; bases outside the gene matches: 6. The CDR3 extends over 15 amino acids. Germline values: CDR1 SNHLY, CDR2 FYNNEI. The chain's CDR3 is CASRPTGGPNEKLFF. CDR3 coding DNA: TGTGCCAGCAGGCCTACAGGGGGACCTAATGAAAAACTGTTTTTT.

This clonotype is labeled medium-sized. V is TRBV3-1 and J is TRBJ1-1; maybe TRBD1 (5 bases). This CDR3 is built from 12 residues. In germline, CDR1 is LGHDT, CDR2 YNNKEL (reference sequence). The V gene lost 5 bases and the J gene lost 4 bases, with 8 bases spanning the gap. Here the CDR3 DNA reads TGTGCCAGCAGCGTGGGGGGCACTGAAGCTTTCTTT. This sequence encodes CASSVGGTEAFF.

The chain's CDR3 is CATSSRGQERFISTDTQYF. The DNA for the CDR3 is TGTGCCACCAGCAGCCGGGGACAGGAGAGGTTCATTAGTACAGATACGCAGTATTTT. This rearrangement joins TRBV24-1 to TRBJ2-3, with 8 nucleotides matching TRBD1. Germline V lookup: CDR1 KGHDR, CDR2 SFDVKD. The junction had 20 bases not matched to a gene; V was cut back by 7 bases and J by 3 bases. This CDR3 spans 19 amino acids.

This clonotype was counted at least ten times. V gene TRBV25-1 combines with J gene TRBJ2-1; D is ambiguous. The V and J ends lost 1 base and 8 bases respectively, with 18 bases between them. Germline values: CDR1 MGHDK, CDR2 SYGVNS. This CDR3 has 16 amino acids. In nucleotides, the CDR3 is TGTGCCAGCAGTGAATCATCGGGCAGGCAAAGTGATGAGCAGTTCTTC. Protein sequence: CASSESSGRQSDEQFF.

This clonotype has ten or more counts. This sequence joins TRBV2 and TRBJ1-6, with 7 bases that match TRBD1. This CDR3 is built from 14 residues. V trimming: 5 bases; J trimming: 5 bases; junction bases outside the gene matches: 3. The germline gives CDR1 SNHLY, CDR2 FYNNEI. CDR3 sequence (DNA): TGTGCCAGCAGTCGGGACAGAAATAATTCACCCCTCCACTTT. This translates into CASSRDRNNSPLHF.

This clonotype was counted only a few times. The chain's CDR3 is CSAGGGAEDEQFF. In nucleotides, the CDR3 is TGCAGTGCCGGCGGGGGGGCCGAGGATGAGCAGTTCTTC. The gene calls are TRBV20-1 and TRBJ2-1; TRBD2 agrees at 9 bases. The CDR3 has 13 amino acids. With V trimmed by 6 bases and J by 8 bases, 8 bases remained unmatched. In germline, CDR1 is DFQATT, CDR2 SNEGSKA (reference sequence).

This clonotype appeared a few times. V and J are TRBV12-5 and TRBJ2-5, with TRBD2 matching 10 bases. Trimming removed 6 bases from V and 3 bases from J; junction bases left unmatched: 7. The CDR3 covers 15 residues. Germline CDR1 reads LGHNT; CDR2 reads FRNRAP. CDR3 sequence (DNA): TGTGCTAGTGGACCCGAGCGGGGGGGAGAAGAGACCCAGTACTTC. Protein sequence: CASGPERGGEETQYF.

The genes are TRBV9 and TRBJ2-5, with D possibly matching TRBD2 (7 bases). Germline V lookup: CDR1 SGDLS, CDR2 YYNGEE. The CDR3 spans 15 residues. V was pared by 3 bases and J by 5 bases, with 17 bases between. This chain's CDR3 is CASSADPGGRETQYF. The CDR3, as DNA: TGTGCCAGCAGCGCCGATCCGGGGGGCCGGGAGACCCAGTACTTC.

The table lists this clonotype with many counts. The chain carries TRBV7-3 and TRBJ2-3; D is possibly TRBD1 or TRBD2 (5 bases each). Germline CDR1 is SGHTA and CDR2 is FQGTGA. Trimming stripped 2 bases from V and 1 base from J, with 7 bases between. The CDR3 is 14 residues long. The CDR3: CASSLEGRTDTQYF. In DNA, the CDR3 is TGTGCCAGCAGCTTAGAGGGACGCACAGATACGCAGTATTTT. Combining the CDR3 with reference TRBV7-3 and TRBJ2-3 gives the whole variable domain GAGVSQTPSNKVTEKGKYVELRCDPISGHTALYWYRQSLGQGPEFLIYFQGTGAADDSGLPNDRFFAVRPEGSVSTLKIQRTERGDSAVYLCASSLEGRTDTQYFGPGTRLTVL.

This clonotype was observed at least ten times. The V gene is TRBV5-1, the J gene TRBJ1-2; perhaps TRBD1 as D (5 bases). V lost 4 bases to trimming and J lost 6 bases, with 13 bases between them. The CDR3 contains 13 residues. Per the germline V gene, CDR1 is SGHRS and CDR2 is YFSETQ. The CDR3 here is CASSLGTLDGYTF. As DNA, the CDR3 is TGCGCCAGCAGCCTCGGGACCCTTGATGGCTACACCTTC. The full variable domain, completed using reference TRBV5-1 and TRBJ1-2, is KAGVTQTPRYLIKTRGQQVTLSCSPISGHRSVSWYQQTPGQGLQFLFEYFSETQRNKGNFPGRFSGRQFSNSRSEMNVSTLELGDSALYLCASSLGTLDGYTFGSGTRLTVV.

This clonotype was seen a few times. This rearrangement joins TRBV6-2 or TRBV6-3 to TRBJ1-5; TRBD1 matches at 7 bases. The CDR3 is 18 residues long. V was pared by 5 bases and J by 0 bases, with 13 bases of the junction left unmatched. The germline gives CDR1 MNHEY, CDR2 SVGEGT. In nucleotides, the CDR3 is TGTGCCAGCAGTCACCCGGGGACAGAATTCTATAGCAATCAGCCCCAGCATTTT. It translates to CASSHPGTEFYSNQPQHF.

This clonotype was detected many times. The rearrangement links TRBV12-3 or TRBV12-4 to TRBJ2-5; D uncertain. V was clipped by 3 bases and J by 5 bases, with 4 bases between them. The CDR3 contains 11 residues. CDR3 region: CASSFYETQYF. CDR3 DNA sequence: TGTGCCAGCAGTTTTTATGAGACCCAGTACTTC.

This clonotype was recorded at least ten times. This rearrangement joins TRBV4-2 to TRBJ2-5, with 10 bases lining up with TRBD1. Germline trimming cut 1 base from V and 5 bases from J; bases unmatched to any gene: 10. CDR1 and CDR2 (germline): LGHNA, YNFKEQ. The CDR3 extends over 17 amino acids. CDR3 nucleotides: TGTGCCAGCAGCCAAGGTTTCGAGACAGGGGGCGTGGAGACCCAGTACTTC. Translated, it gives CASSQGFETGGVETQYF.

This clonotype has a count of ten or more. The chain couples TRBV2 to TRBJ2-3, with D uncertain. The CDR3 runs 12 residues. Germline lookup yields CDR1 SNHLY and CDR2 FYNNEI. Trimming took 5 bases from V and 5 from J, leaving 8 bases between them. CDR3 sequence reads: CASSSGVDTQYF. Written as DNA, the CDR3 is TGTGCCAGCAGTTCAGGAGTAGATACGCAGTATTTT. The full variable domain, in which reference TRBV2 and TRBJ2-3 provide the parts outside the CDR3, is EPEVTQTPSHQVTQMGQEVILRCVPISNHLYFYWYRQILGQKVEFLVSFYNNEISEKSEIFDDQFSVERPDGSNFTLKIRSTKLEDSAMYFCASSSGVDTQYFGPGTRLTVL.

This clonotype was seen at least ten times. The rearrangement uses TRBV14 and TRBJ1-3, with D possibly being TRBD1 (5 bases). There are 17 residues in the CDR3. Germline assignment: CDR1 SGHDN and CDR2 FVKESK. The V gene lost 4 bases and the J gene lost 0 bases, with 16 bases spanning the gap. The CDR3: CASSPVRQFRSGNTIYF. CDR3 nucleotides: TGTGCCAGCAGCCCCGTACGACAGTTCCGCTCTGGAAACACCATATATTTT.

Many counts were recorded for this clonotype. The gene calls are TRBV3-1 and TRBJ1-3; no firm D call. The CDR3 spans 20 residues. The V end was cut by 4 bases, the J end by 0 bases, with 25 bases between. Germline V gene sequence: CDR1 LGHDT, CDR2 YNNKEL (reference sequence). For the CDR3, the DNA is TGTGCCAGCAGCCTAGACCTGCCCGCGCCGGGCACCAGCTCTGGAAACACCATATATTTT. Amino acid sequence: CASSLDLPAPGTSSGNTIYF.

By share, this clonotype counts as medium-sized. The V call is TRBV6-5, the J call TRBJ1-1, with D hard to call. Trimming shortened V by 6 bases and J by 6 bases, and 11 bases separated the two germline ends. This CDR3 has 12 amino acids. The V gene's germline CDR1 is MNHEY and CDR2 SVGAGI. CDR3 loop: CASRSAVAEAFF. The CDR3 DNA is TGTGCCAGCAGAAGCGCGGTGGCTGAAGCTTTCTTT.

This clonotype appeared many times. The chain combines TRBV10-3 with TRBJ2-7; 7 positions agree with TRBD1. Trimming cost V 10 bases and J 4 bases; bases outside gene matches: 13. Germline V gene lookup returns CDR1 ENHRY and CDR2 SYGVKD. This CDR3 is 14 amino acids long. CDR3 bases: TGTGCCACCTTCTCCGGGACAGCACAGTACGAGCAGTACTTC. This gives the protein CATFSGTAQYEQYF.